These T cell receptor beta chains were read from a single sample in a study of patients and donors after allogeneic stem cell transplantation. TCRdb reprocessed the RT-PCR reads with MiXCR, giving one entry per CDR3 protein. The sample has 190,000 or so distinct CDR3 sequences; 41% are singletons. The specimen was blood, either unsorted or a sorted T cell fraction (not recorded which). The receptors stem from a human donor who was either an allogeneic HSCT recipient or a stem cell or donor lymphocyte infusion donor (not recorded which). It is not recorded whose cells these are; they may come from a transplant donor. Each CDR3 is given with its conserved first and last residue. A D gene is named only where the DNA matches it firmly. Size is stated for part of the rows, as once, few or many counts, or as a class when the clone is expanded.

j_gene | abundance | v_gene | d_gene | len | CDR3nt | CDR3aa
TRBJ2-3 | - | TRBV9 | - | 16 | TGTGCCAGCAGCGGGGACATGTTAGCGTTTATAGATACGCAGTATTTT | CASSGDMLAFIDTQYF
TRBJ1-2 | - | TRBV20-1 | - | 14 | TGCAGTGCCCTCTCCCTGACGGACTTCTATGGCTACACCTTC | CSALSLTDFYGYTF
TRBJ1-2 | few | TRBV4-3 | - | 15 | TGCGCCAGCAGCCAGGCGCCAGGGAGAGGCTATGGCTACACCTTC | CASSQAPGRGYGYTF
TRBJ1-2 | - | TRBV20-1 | - | 14 | TGCAGTGCTAGAGCGGCAGGGAGGTACAATGGCTACACCTTC | CSARAAGRYNGYTF
TRBJ2-3 | - | TRBV7-2 | - | 18 | TGTGCCAGCAGCTTAGGGCCTCCGGACGTGGCGGGCACAGATACGCAGTATTTT | CASSLGPPDVAGTDTQYF
TRBJ1-2 | few | TRBV28 | - | 16 | TGTGCCAGCAGTTTGAGCGGGCCCTCACTCACCTATGGCTACACCTTC | CASSLSGPSLTYGYTF
TRBJ1-1 | few | TRBV4-3 | - | 15 | TGCGCCAGCAGCCAAGAGGAGGGGAGGTACACTGAAGCTTTCTTT | CASSQEEGRYTEAFF
TRBJ1-1 | - | TRBV28 | - | 16 | TGTGCCAGCAGTCCCCGGGCGGGACTAAGGACCACTGAAGCTTTCTTT | CASSPRAGLRTTEAFF
TRBJ2-2 | - | TRBV9 | TRBD1 | 16 | TGTGCCAGCAGCCCGTCAGGGACAGGGCACTCCGGGGAGCTGTTTTTT | CASSPSGTGHSGELFF
TRBJ1-5 | few | TRBV20-1 | - | 12 | TGCAGTGCCCGGGGTGGCGGTCAGCCCCAGCATTTT | CSARGGGQPQHF
TRBJ1-1 | few | TRBV7-3 | - | 13 | TGTGCCAGCAGCTTCGACCTGAACACTGAAGCTTTCTTT | CASSFDLNTEAFF
TRBJ1-1 | - | TRBV30 | - | 12 | TGTGCCTGGAGGTGGGGCGGGACCGAAGCTTTCTTT | CAWRWGGTEAFF
TRBJ1-5 | - | TRBV27 | - | 15 | TGTGCCAGCAGTTTATCGGGTTATAGCAATCAGCCCCAGCATTTT | CASSLSGYSNQPQHF
TRBJ1-4 | - | TRBV6-5 | - | 15 | TGTGCCAGCAGACGCGCGGGGGGGCCAAATGAAAAACTGTTTTTT | CASRRAGGPNEKLFF
TRBJ2-7 | - | TRBV6-5 | TRBD2 | 14 | TGTGCCAGCAGTTTCCTCGGGGGGAGAAACGAGCAGTACTTC | CASSFLGGRNEQYF
TRBJ1-2 | few | TRBV5-1 | - | 15 | TGCGCCAGCAGACACGCTCTATCCGCTAACTATGGCTACACCTTC | CASRHALSANYGYTF
TRBJ2-2 | - | TRBV10-3 | TRBD2 | 13 | TGTGCCATCAGTGAAATAGCGGGAGAGGAGCTGTTTTTT | CAISEIAGEELFF
TRBJ1-1 | - | TRBV18 | - | 14 | TGTGCCAGCTCACCCTCGGGCGACGCCCCTGAAGCTTTCTTT | CASSPSGDAPEAFF
TRBJ2-1 | - | TRBV23-1 | TRBD2 | 17 | TGCGCCAGCATCCCCCCCGTAGCGGGAGAGTCCTACAATGAGCAGTTCTTC | CASIPPVAGESYNEQFF
TRBJ2-6 | few | TRBV6-1 | - | 13 | TGTGCCAGCAGTAGTGATGGGGCCAACGTCCTGACTTTC | CASSSDGANVLTF
TRBJ1-1 | - | TRBV28 | TRBD1 | 19 | TGTGCCAGCAGTTTCGCCCGGACAGGTGCCTTCCTCATGAACACTGAAGCTTTCTTT | CASSFARTGAFLMNTEAFF
TRBJ2-5 | - | TRBV29-1 | - | 13 | TGCAGCGTTGGGCTGGGCGGAGGCGAGACCCAGTACTTC | CSVGLGGGETQYF
TRBJ1-1 | - | TRBV25-1 | TRBD1 | 16 | TGTGCCAGCAGTGTTGGGACAGGGAAAGTGAACACTGAAGCTTTCTTT | CASSVGTGKVNTEAFF
TRBJ1-4 | few | TRBV4-1 | TRBD1 | 17 | TGCGCCAGCAGCCCCTGGTCGGGGGACAGGGGACACGAAAAACTGTTTTTT | CASSPWSGDRGHEKLFF
TRBJ2-1 | - | TRBV6-5 | - | 16 | TGTGCCAGCAGTTTTTGGGGGTCGGGCAATTCGAATGAGCAGTTCTTC | CASSFWGSGNSNEQFF
TRBJ2-3 | - | TRBV3-1 | TRBD2 | 17 | TGTGCCAGCAGCCAAGGGACCGGGACTAGCGGGACAGATACGCAGTATTTT | CASSQGTGTSGTDTQYF
TRBJ2-3 | - | TRBV7-2 | TRBD1 | 13 | TGTGCCAGCAGCTTACAGGGGGCAGATACGCAGTATTTT | CASSLQGADTQYF
TRBJ2-7 | - | TRBV12-3/TRBV12-4 | - | 11 | TGTGCCAGCAGTACTACCTACGAGCAGTACTTC | CASSTTYEQYF
TRBJ2-2 | few | TRBV6-5 | - | 11 | TGTGCCAGCAGGGGCACCGGGGAGCTGTTTTTT | CASRGTGELFF
TRBJ2-7 | - | TRBV7-6 | - | 13 | TGTGCCAGCAGCTTAGGGACCCCCGCCGAGCAGTACTTC | CASSLGTPAEQYF
TRBJ1-1 | few | TRBV29-1 | - | 14 | TGCAGCGTTGTAGGAGCCCAAAGTAACACTGAAGCTTTCTTT | CSVVGAQSNTEAFF
TRBJ1-1 | few | TRBV13 | - | 13 | TGTGCCAGCAGCCCCGGGCCTTCAAGTGAAGCTTTCTTT | CASSPGPSSEAFF
TRBJ2-1 | - | TRBV12-3/TRBV12-4 | - | 11 | TGTGCCAGCAGTTTCCCAGGTGAGCAGTTCTTC | CASSFPGEQFF
TRBJ1-5 | - | TRBV27 | - | 13 | TGTGCCAGCAGTTTACACCACACAGCCCCCAAGCATTTT | CASSLHHTAPKHF
TRBJ2-7 | - | TRBV12-3/TRBV12-4 | - | 13 | TGTGCCAGCAGCCGGGCCTTCGTCTACGAGCAGTACTTC | CASSRAFVYEQYF
TRBJ1-6 | - | TRBV12-3/TRBV12-4 | - | 16 | TGTGCCAGCAGTTTAAGTTTAGGAAAGTGGTATTCACCCCTCCACTTT | CASSLSLGKWYSPLHF
TRBJ1-1 | few | TRBV25-1 | - | 11 | TGTGCCAGCAGTGAATGGGGGGAAGCTTTCTTT | CASSEWGEAFF
TRBJ1-1 | - | TRBV28 | - | 15 | TGTGCCAGCAGTATAGGGACGGGGGCCGCCTCTGAAGCTTTCTTT | CASSIGTGAASEAFF
TRBJ1-5 | - | TRBV28 | - | 15 | TGTGCCAGCAGTTTCGTCGGGTTGAGCAATCAGCCCCAGCATTTT | CASSFVGLSNQPQHF
TRBJ2-6 | - | TRBV9 | TRBD1 | 18 | TGTGCCAGCAGCCCATGGGGACAGGGGAACTCTGGGGCCAACGTCCTGACTTTC | CASSPWGQGNSGANVLTF
TRBJ2-1 | - | TRBV5-6 | TRBD2 | 15 | TGTGCCAGCAGCTACCAGCGGGAGGGCCGAAATGAGCAGTTCTTC | CASSYQREGRNEQFF
TRBJ2-2 | - | TRBV12-3/TRBV12-4 | - | 16 | TGTGCCAGCAGTTTAGCGGTAACAGCCAACACCGGGGAGCTGTTTTTT | CASSLAVTANTGELFF
TRBJ2-7 | - | TRBV27 | - | 15 | TGTGCCAGCAGTTTACGCGGGACAAGCCCCTGCGAGCAGTACTTC | CASSLRGTSPCEQYF
TRBJ1-3 | - | TRBV5-1 | - | 15 | TGCGCCAGCAGCTTGGCCGGGACAACCGGGGACACCATATATTTT | CASSLAGTTGDTIYF
TRBJ2-3 | - | TRBV5-1 | TRBD2 | 15 | TGCGCCAGCAGCTTGGCCCTAGCGGGCACAGATACGCAGTATTTT | CASSLALAGTDTQYF
TRBJ1-1 | few | TRBV29-1 | - | 13 | TGCAGCGACGGGACGCAGATGAACACTGAAGCTTTCTTT | CSDGTQMNTEAFF